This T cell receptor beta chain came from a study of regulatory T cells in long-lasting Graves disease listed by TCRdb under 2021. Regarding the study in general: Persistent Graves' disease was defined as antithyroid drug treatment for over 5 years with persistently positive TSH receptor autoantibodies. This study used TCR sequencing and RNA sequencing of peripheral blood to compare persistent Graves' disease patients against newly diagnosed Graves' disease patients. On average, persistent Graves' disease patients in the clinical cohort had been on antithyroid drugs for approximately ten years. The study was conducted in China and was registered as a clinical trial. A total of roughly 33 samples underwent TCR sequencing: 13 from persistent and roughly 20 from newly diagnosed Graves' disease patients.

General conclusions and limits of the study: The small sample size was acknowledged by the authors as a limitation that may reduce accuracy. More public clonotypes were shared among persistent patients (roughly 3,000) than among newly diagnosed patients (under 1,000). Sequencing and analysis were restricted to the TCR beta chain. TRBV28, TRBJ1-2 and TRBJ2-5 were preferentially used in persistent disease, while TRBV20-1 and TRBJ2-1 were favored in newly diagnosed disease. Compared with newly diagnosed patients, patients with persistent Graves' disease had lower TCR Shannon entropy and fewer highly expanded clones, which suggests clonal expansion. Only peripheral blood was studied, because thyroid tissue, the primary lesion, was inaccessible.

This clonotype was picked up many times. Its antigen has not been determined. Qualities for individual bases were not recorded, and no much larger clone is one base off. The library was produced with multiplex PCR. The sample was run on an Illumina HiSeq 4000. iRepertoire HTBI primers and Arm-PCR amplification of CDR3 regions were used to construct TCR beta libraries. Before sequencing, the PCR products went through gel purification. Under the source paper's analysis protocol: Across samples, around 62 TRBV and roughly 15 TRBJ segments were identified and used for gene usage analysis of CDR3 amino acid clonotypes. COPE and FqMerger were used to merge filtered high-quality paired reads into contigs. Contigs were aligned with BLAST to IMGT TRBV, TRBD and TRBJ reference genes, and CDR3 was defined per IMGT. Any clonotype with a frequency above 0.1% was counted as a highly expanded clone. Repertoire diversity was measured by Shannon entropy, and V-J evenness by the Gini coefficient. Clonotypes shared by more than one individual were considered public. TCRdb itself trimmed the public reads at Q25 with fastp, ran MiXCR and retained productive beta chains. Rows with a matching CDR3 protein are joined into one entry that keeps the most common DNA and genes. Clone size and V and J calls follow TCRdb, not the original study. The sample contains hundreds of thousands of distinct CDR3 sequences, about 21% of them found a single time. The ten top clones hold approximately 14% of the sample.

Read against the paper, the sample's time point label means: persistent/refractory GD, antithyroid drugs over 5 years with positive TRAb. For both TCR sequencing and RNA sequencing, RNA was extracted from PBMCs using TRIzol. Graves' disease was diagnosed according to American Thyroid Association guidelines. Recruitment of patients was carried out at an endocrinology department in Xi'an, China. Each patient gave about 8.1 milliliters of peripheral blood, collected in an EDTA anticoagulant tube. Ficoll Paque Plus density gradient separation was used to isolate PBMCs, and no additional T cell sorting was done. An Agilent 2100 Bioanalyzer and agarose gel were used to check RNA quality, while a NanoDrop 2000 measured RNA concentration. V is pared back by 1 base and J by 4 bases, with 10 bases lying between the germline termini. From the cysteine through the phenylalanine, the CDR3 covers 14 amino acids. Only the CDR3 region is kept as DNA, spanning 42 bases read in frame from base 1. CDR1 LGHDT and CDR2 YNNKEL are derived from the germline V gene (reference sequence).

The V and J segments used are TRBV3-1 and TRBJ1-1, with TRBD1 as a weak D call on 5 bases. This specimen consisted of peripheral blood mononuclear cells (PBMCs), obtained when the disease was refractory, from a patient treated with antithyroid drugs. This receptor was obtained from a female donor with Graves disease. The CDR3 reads CASSQVQGGTEAFF. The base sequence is TGTGCCAGCAGCCAAGTTCAGGGAGGCACTGAAGCTTTCTTT.